This T cell receptor (beta chain) was retrieved from a study of T cell repertoires in cytomegalovirus infection. Study as a whole: HLA-C-restricted CMV epitopes, recently identified, and well-studied HLA-B-restricted ones were used by the study. Carrying CMV and the relevant HLA type showed in public TCR beta signatures. Study-level points and caveats: Clonotypes of TCR beta that were HLA-C-restricted and CMV-specific dominated the ex vivo response.

V dropped 3 bases and J dropped 3; count of bases not matched to a gene: 5. This CDR3 region has 15 residues. Germline-derived CDR1 and CDR2 are SGHNT and YYREEE (reference sequence). TCRdb reprocessed the reads with MiXCR, giving one entry per CDR3 protein. The table lists about 570,000 distinct CDR3 sequences, 40% of them singletons. Concerning this clonotype itself: Its antigen remains unidentified.

This TCR derives from a human donor in good health (CMV status not recorded). Some clones in this sample may be carry-over from other donors' samples. The sample consisted of cultured PBMCs, taken from culture after CMV antigen stimulation. The chain carries TRBV5-4 and TRBJ1-1; the match to TRBD1 covers 10 bases. CDR3 nucleotide sequence: TGTGCCAGCAGCTCCCGGGACAGGGGTCACACTGAAGCTTTCTTT. It yields the protein CASSSRDRGHTEAFF.